A single sample gave rise to the 16 T cell receptor beta chains below, sequenced in a study of blood T cell repertoires in COVID-19. Here immunoSEQ multiplex PCR was the method, and the copy in TCRdb shows in-frame clones only, minus some. This sample carries some 93,000 clones, about 89% of them seen once, and the ten largest clones take 10%. Sequencing input: peripheral blood. Receptors originate from a man aged 45-65 years with acute or convalescent COVID-19.

V gene TRBV27 combines with J gene TRBJ1-1; perhaps TRBD1 as D (6 bases). CDR3 length: 13 amino acids. V dropped 6 bases and J dropped 9 bases, with 17 bases sitting between them. Germline CDR1 and CDR2: MNHEY and SMNVEV (reference sequence). The CDR3 DNA follows: TGTGCCAGCAGCCTGGGGAGAGGGGGACAAGCTTTCTTT. Its protein is CASSLGRGGQAFF.

By sample fraction, this clone is large. The CDR3 bases are TGTGCCAGCAGTGAAGCCACTAGCGGGTGGTACGAGCAGTACTTC. The encoded protein is CASSEATSGWYEQYF. This chain links TRBV6-1 with TRBJ2-7, with 9 positions matching TRBD2. This CDR3 comprises 15 residues. The V gene's germline CDR1 is MNHNS and CDR2 SASEGT. The ends lost 0 bases at V and 4 bases at J; junction bases unmatched: 4.

The chain links TRBV15 to TRBJ2-6; 8 bases are shared with TRBD2. The CDR3 consists of 17 residues. Trimming at V came to 7 bases and at J to 0 bases, leaving 8 bases not matched to a gene. Germline V gene lookup returns CDR1 LNHNV and CDR2 YYDKDF (reference sequence). CDR3 sequence (DNA): TGTGCCACCACCTCAAACGCGGGAGGCTCTGGGGCCAACGTCCTGACTTTC. Translation gives CATTSNAGGSGANVLTF.

V is TRBV19 and J is TRBJ2-6; weak D call: TRBD2 (5 bases). This CDR3 is built from 16 residues. V lost 7 bases and J lost 4, with 17 bases in between. CDR1 LNHDA and CDR2 SQIVND come from the germline V gene (reference sequence). CDR3 nucleotides: TGTGCCAGTATCGGGGTCCAAGGGTCAGGGGCCAACGTCCTGACTTTC. This codes for CASIGVQGSGANVLTF.

The CDR3 here is CASSPRTSGRARSKNIQYF. The CDR3 region has the DNA TGTGCCAGCAGCCCGCGGACTAGCGGGAGGGCCCGGTCCAAAAACATTCAGTACTTC. The chain combines TRBV5-6 with TRBJ2-4; 15 bases are shared with TRBD2. Germline values: CDR1 SGHDT, CDR2 YYEEEE. With 4 bases clipped from V and 2 bases from J, the junction kept 10 bases outside the gene matches. The CDR3 loop spans 19 amino acids.

This clone has only a few counts. The V call is TRBV7-2, the J call TRBJ1-2; TRBD1 matches 7 bases. The CDR3 loop spans 15 amino acids. The J segment lost 5 bases and the V segment lost 4 bases, leaving 10 bases of the junction unmatched. The germline gives CDR1 SGHTA, CDR2 FQGNSA. The CDR3 sequence is CASSSDHRDRYGYTF. CDR3 in DNA: TGTGCCAGCAGCTCAGACCACCGGGACAGATATGGCTACACCTTC.

V and J are TRBV5-1 and TRBJ2-4; 12 bases align to TRBD2. This CDR3 is 16 amino acids long. The V and J ends lost 1 base and 5 bases, in that order; junction bases with no gene match: 4. The germline V gene has CDR1 SGHRS and CDR2 YFSETQ. The CDR3 DNA sequence: TGCGCCAGCAGCTTGCCGACTAGCGGGAGTCAAAACATTCAGTACTTC. Residues: CASSLPTSGSQNIQYF.

This clone was seen a single time. The rearrangement links TRBV7-9 to TRBJ2-1; 10 nucleotides match TRBD2. The CDR3 sequence is 18 residues long. Germline lookup yields CDR1 SEHNR and CDR2 FQNEAQ (reference sequence). Losses at the gene ends were 5 bases for V and 6 bases for J; bases not matched to a gene: 16. The CDR3 sequence: CASSLPYRLAGVPNEQFF. The DNA for the CDR3 is TGTGCCAGCAGCCTACCCTATCGGCTAGCGGGAGTACCCAATGAGCAGTTCTTC.

The chain is built from TRBV18 and TRBJ2-1; D remains unclear. This CDR3 has 13 amino acids. The germline V and J ends were trimmed by 6 bases and 3 bases, with 9 bases remaining between them. CDR1 is KGHSH and CDR2 is LQKENI in the germline V gene. CDR3 sequence (DNA): TGTGCCAGCTCGGAAGACATCTACAATGAGCAGTTCTTC. This sequence encodes CASSEDIYNEQFF.

The chain recombines TRBV5-1 with TRBJ2-2; a weak D match, TRBD1 (7 bases). V dropped 0 bases and J dropped 5 bases, with 11 bases sitting between them. There are 15 residues in the CDR3. CDR1 is SGHRS and CDR2 is YFSETQ in the germline V gene. CDR3: CASSLAGGQTGELFF. In nucleotides, the CDR3 is TGCGCCAGCAGCTTGGCAGGGGGGCAAACCGGGGAGCTGTTTTTT.

The chain employs TRBV5-1 and TRBJ2-3; TRBD2 agrees at 8 bases. The CDR3 spans 15 residues. Trimming took 9 bases from V and 3 from J; bases not matched to a gene: 12. Germline V gene lookup returns CDR1 SGHRS and CDR2 YFSETQ. CDR3 nucleotide sequence: TGCGCCACCATGCGGGGGGCAGGAGTAACAGATACGCAGTATTTT. Translation: CATMRGAGVTDTQYF.

V is TRBV3-1 (or the pseudogene TRBV3-2) and J is TRBJ1-2, with TRBD1 matching 11 bases. The ends lost 3 bases at V and 5 bases at J; junction bases unmatched: 2. This CDR3 is built from 14 residues. Germline assignment: CDR1 LGHDT and CDR2 YNNKEL (reference sequence). The CDR3 here is CASSQGDRGYGYTF. The CDR3 region has the DNA TGTGCCAGCAGCCAGGGGGACAGGGGGTATGGCTACACCTTC.

V and J are TRBV18 and TRBJ2-5; 7 bases are shared with TRBD1. The CDR3 has 14 residues. Germline CDR1 and CDR2: KGHSH and LQKENI. The J segment lost 2 bases and the V segment lost 6 bases, leaving 6 bases of the junction unmatched. The CDR3 loop is CASSWGQQQETQYF. CDR3 nucleotide sequence: TGTGCCAGCTCGTGGGGACAGCAACAAGAGACCCAGTACTTC.

The genes are TRBV2 and TRBJ2-5; 12 bases line up with TRBD2. The V gene's germline CDR1 is SNHLY and CDR2 FYNNEI. The CDR3 extends over 16 amino acids. The V gene end was trimmed by 6 bases and the J gene end by 2 bases; junction bases not matched to a gene: 7. CDR3 bases: TGTGCCAGCAGGCACCTCGGACTAGCGGGGCAAGAGACCCAGTACTTC. Translation: CASRHLGLAGQETQYF.

The chain uses TRBV6-5 and TRBJ1-6; the D is unclear. This CDR3 is 13 amino acids long. Trimming took 5 bases from V and 4 from J, leaving 6 bases between them. The germline V gene has CDR1 MNHEY and CDR2 SVGAGI. The CDR3 is CASSREYNSPLHF. The CDR3 DNA reads TGTGCCAGCAGTCGGGAGTATAATTCACCCCTCCACTTT.

The chain has TRBV10-3 and TRBJ2-1; D gene unclear. Germline V gives CDR1 ENHRY, CDR2 SYGVKD. This CDR3 is 13 amino acids long. V was cut by 2 bases and J by 4 bases, with 6 bases left in between. The CDR3 nucleotides are TGTGCCATCAGTGAGGTCCCTTACAATGAGCAGTTCTTC. This translates into CAISEVPYNEQFF.